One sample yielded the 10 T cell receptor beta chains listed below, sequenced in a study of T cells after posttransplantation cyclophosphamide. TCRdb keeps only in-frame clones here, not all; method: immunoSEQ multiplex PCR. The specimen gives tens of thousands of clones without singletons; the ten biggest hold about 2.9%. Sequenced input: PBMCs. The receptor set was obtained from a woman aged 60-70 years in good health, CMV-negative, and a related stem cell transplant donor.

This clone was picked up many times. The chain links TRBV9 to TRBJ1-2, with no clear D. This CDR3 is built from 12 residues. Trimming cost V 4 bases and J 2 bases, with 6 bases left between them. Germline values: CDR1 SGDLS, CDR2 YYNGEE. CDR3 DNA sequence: TGTGCCAGCAGCCCAATCAACTATGGCTACACCTTC. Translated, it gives CASSPINYGYTF.

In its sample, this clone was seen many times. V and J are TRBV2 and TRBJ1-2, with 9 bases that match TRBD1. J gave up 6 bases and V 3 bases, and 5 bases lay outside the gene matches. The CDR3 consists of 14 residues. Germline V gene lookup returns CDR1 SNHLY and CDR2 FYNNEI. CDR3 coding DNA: TGTGCCAGCAGTGAGAACAGGGGGCGTGATGGCTACACCTTC. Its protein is CASSENRGRDGYTF.

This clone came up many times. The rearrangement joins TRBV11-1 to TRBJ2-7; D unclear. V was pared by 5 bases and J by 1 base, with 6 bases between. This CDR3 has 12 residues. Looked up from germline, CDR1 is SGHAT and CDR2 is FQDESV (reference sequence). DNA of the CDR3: TGTGCCAGCAGCCCTCAGTCCTACGAGCAGTACTTC. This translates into CASSPQSYEQYF.

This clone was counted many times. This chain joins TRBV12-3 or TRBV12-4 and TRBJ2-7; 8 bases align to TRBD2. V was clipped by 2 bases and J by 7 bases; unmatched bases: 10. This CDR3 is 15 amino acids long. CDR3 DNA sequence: TGTGCCAGCAGTTTACCGGGACTAGTATTAGGAGAGCAGTACTTC. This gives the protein CASSLPGLVLGEQYF.

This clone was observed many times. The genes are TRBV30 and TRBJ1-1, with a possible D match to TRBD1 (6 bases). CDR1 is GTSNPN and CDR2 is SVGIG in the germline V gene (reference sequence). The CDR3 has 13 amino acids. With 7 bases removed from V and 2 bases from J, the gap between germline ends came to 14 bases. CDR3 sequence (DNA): TGTGCCTACGAGGGGGGGGCTAACACTGAAGCTTTCTTT. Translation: CAYEGGANTEAFF.

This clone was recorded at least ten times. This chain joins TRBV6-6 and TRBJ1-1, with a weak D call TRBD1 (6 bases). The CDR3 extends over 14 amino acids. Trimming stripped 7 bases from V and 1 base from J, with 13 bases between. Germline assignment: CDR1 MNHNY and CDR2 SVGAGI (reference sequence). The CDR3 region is CASKEGQSNTEAFF. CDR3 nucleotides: TGTGCCAGCAAGGAGGGACAATCGAACACTGAAGCTTTCTTT.

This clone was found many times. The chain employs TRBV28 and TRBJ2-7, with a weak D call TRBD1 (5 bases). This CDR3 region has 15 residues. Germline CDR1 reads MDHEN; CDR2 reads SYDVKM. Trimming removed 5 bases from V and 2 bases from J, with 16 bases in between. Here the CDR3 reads CASSTQGFSTYEQYF. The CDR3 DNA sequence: TGTGCCAGCAGTACGCAGGGTTTCTCCACCTACGAGCAGTACTTC.

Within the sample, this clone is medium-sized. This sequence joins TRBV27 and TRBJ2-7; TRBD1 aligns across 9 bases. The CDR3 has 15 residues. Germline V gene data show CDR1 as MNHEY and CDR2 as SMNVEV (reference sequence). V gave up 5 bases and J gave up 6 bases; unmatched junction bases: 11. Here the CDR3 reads CASSLGGTGTGEQYF. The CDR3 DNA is TGTGCCAGCAGTCTCGGCGGGACAGGGACAGGCGAGCAGTACTTC.

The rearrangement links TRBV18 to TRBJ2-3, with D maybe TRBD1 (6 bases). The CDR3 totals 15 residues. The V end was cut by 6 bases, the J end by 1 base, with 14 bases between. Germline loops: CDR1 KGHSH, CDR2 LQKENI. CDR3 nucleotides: TGTGCCAGCTCTCGGACAGACCTACGCACAGATACGCAGTATTTT. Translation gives CASSRTDLRTDTQYF.

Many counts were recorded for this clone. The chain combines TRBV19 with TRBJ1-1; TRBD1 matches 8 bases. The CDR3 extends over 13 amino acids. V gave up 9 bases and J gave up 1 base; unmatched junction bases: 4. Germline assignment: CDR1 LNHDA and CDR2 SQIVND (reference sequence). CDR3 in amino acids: CASSGQGNTEAFF. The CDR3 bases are TGTGCCAGCAGCGGACAGGGGAACACTGAAGCTTTCTTT.